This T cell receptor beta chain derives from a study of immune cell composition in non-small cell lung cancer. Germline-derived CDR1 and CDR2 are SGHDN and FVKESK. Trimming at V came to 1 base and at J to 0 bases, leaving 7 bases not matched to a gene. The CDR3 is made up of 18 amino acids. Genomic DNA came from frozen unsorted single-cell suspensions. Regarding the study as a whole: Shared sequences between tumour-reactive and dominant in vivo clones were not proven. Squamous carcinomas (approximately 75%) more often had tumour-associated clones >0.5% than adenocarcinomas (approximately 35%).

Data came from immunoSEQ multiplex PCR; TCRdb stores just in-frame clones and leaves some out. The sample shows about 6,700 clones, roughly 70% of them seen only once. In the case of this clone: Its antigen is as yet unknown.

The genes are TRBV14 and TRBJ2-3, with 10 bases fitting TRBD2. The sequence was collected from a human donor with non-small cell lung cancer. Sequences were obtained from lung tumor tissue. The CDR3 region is CASSQVGVAGGSTDTQYF. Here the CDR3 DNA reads TGTGCCAGCAGCCAAGTCGGGGTAGCGGGGGGAAGCACAGATACGCAGTATTTT.